This T cell receptor (beta chain) was recovered during a study of siplizumab effects on memory and regulatory T cells. With 3 bases clipped from V and 7 bases from J, the junction kept 10 bases outside the gene matches. The germline CDR1 and CDR2 sequences are SNHLY and FYNNEI. The CDR3 spans 17 residues. Some clones are missing from TCRdb's copy, which holds only in-frame ones; the method was immunoSEQ multiplex PCR. The table lists over 70,000 clones, just under 95% of them singletons. The sequence derives from a human donor in good health. V usage is TRBV2 and J usage is TRBJ2-7, with 15 nucleotides matching TRBD2. Sequenced sample: CD8+ T cells sorted from blood. CDR3 amino acids: CASSDLAGLAGGWEQYF. The CDR3 DNA sequence: TGTGCCAGCAGTGATCTAGCCGGACTAGCGGGAGGGTGGGAGCAGTACTTC.